The clone carrying this T cell receptor beta chain was seen just once. TCRdb keeps only in-frame clones here, not all; method: immunoSEQ multiplex PCR. The sample has about 400,000 clones, 85% to 90% seen once. These data are taken from a study of blood T cell repertoires in COVID-19. Study-level background: Italy, Spain and the United States were the sources of the convalescent and acute COVID-19 samples.

The sequence was collected from a woman aged 25 to 45 who had recovered from COVID-19. The sequencing input was PBMCs or T cells enriched from blood (not recorded which).

The CDR3 coding sequence is TGTGCCAGCCCAGGACACCCGACTAGGGATGAGCAGTTCTTC. This translates into CASPGHPTRDEQFF. The J gene is TRBJ2-1, the V gene TRBV2; TRBD2 is a possible D gene (6 bases). V was cut by 8 bases and J by 8 bases, with 19 bases left in between. This CDR3 is 14 amino acids long. Germline V gene data show CDR1 as SNHLY and CDR2 as FYNNEI.